This T cell receptor beta chain was sequenced during a study of blood T cell repertoires in COVID-19. Whole-study context: Both acute and convalescent COVID-19 samples were obtained from the United States, Italy and Spain. The analysed material was cDNA or gDNA that came from T cells, B-cell-depleted T cells, or PBMCs.

The cohort comprised adults aged roughly 18 to 100 years residing in under 25 US areas. Clinical history as reported by participants underpinned cohort assignment. V was cut by 5 bases and J by 3 bases, with 12 bases left in between. Germline V gene sequence: CDR1 LGHDT, CDR2 YNNKEL (reference sequence). The CDR3 is 14 residues long. The data were produced by immunoSEQ multiplex PCR, yet TCRdb's version contains in-frame clones alone and is incomplete. The sample lists under 300,000 clones, more than 75% occurring once. Sequences were obtained from PBMCs or T cells enriched from blood (not recorded which). The chain uses TRBV3-1 (or the pseudogene TRBV3-2) and TRBJ2-3; D perhaps matches TRBD2 (5 bases). This receptor was obtained from a woman in her thirties or forties with acute COVID-19. The chain's CDR3 is CASSSGRGTDTQYF. The CDR3 region has the DNA TGTGCCAGCAGCTCCGGACGGGGAACAGATACGCAGTATTTT.